This T cell receptor beta chain was sequenced in a study of PD-1 blockade in classical Hodgkin lymphoma (dated by TCRdb to about 2020). For the wider study: Nivolumab dosing was 3 mg/kg intravenously every 2 weeks, continuing until either disease progression or unacceptable toxicity. The study used CyTOF and TCR beta sequencing to define a peripheral blood immune signature of response to PD-1 blockade in classical Hodgkin lymphoma.

The Qiagen DNeasy kit was used to extract genomic DNA both from unsorted PBMCs and from the negatively selected CD4+ and CD8+ fractions. TCR beta CDR3 regions were amplified by immunoSEQ multiplex PCR using primers annealing to V and J segments. A synthetic immune receptor repertoire was used to minimize amplification bias, and any residual bias was removed computationally once sequencing was done. Regarding the original processing steps: Repertoire diversity was quantified as the Shannon entropy index using custom Python scripts. The unsorted, CD4+ and CD8+ repertoires were each analyzed separately, with the exception of combined analyses, where CD4+ and CD8+ sequences were merged in silico. A clone counted as expanded when the clone's frequency after treatment rose at least 2-fold relative to C1D1, and clones undetected at baseline were given a pseudocount of 0.5. Singleton clones were defined as clones with 0 or 1 copy at C1D1, and non-singleton clones were defined as clones with 2 or more copies. Clones expanded in unsorted samples were annotated as CD4+, CD8+ or unknown by matching protein sequences in sorted samples from the same patient. Wilcoxon tests on paired samples were used to test diversity changes from C1D1 to C4D1. What TCRdb holds here is the immuneACCESS table cut down to in-frame rearrangements. Part of the clones is not present; checked against another copy, under half of the missing clones reflect an unresolved V gene, and the others are unexplained. Clone size and the V and J calls come from that table; the DNA yielded D and trimming. Recorded for this sample are about 90,000 clones; 89% of them occurred a single time. About 10% of the sample rests with the top ten.

The time point label corresponds to: cycle 2 day 1 (C2D1) of nivolumab. Every trial patient had relapsed following autologous stem cell transplantation, and prior brentuximab vedotin exposure was what differed among cohorts A, B and C. A total of around 59 patients with relapsed/refractory classical Hodgkin lymphoma made up the trial cohort, and each patient's best overall response was complete response, partial response or progressive disease. Trial patients were treated with single-agent nivolumab in the multi-cohort phase II CheckMate 205 trial. Best overall response was determined by an independent review committee according to the 2007 International Working Group response criteria. Trial PBMCs were obtained immediately prior to nivolumab initiation (C1D1) and on therapy at cycle 2 day 1 and cycle 4 day 1. After peripheral blood was drawn into 8 mL Vacutainer Cell Preparation Tubes, PBMCs were isolated by centrifugation and then cryopreserved.

Overall study outcomes, separate from this receptor: Among trial patients, those achieving complete response had baseline diversity similar to that of newly diagnosed patients, while diversity was significantly lower in partial responders and progressors. Patients starting nivolumab less than 1 year after ASCT had lower diversity and were excluded from later analyses to avoid confounding by immune reconstitution. Baseline TCR diversity was reported to be lower in newly diagnosed patients than in healthy donors and to be lower still in relapsed/refractory patients. The study was limited to a single clinical trial cohort, and causes of repertoire differences, possibly disease activity or prior therapy, remained undefined. A significant rise by C4D1 was seen in CD4+ but not CD8+ TCR diversity (p=0.0027 vs p=0.16), with the rise being most apparent in complete responders (p=0.02).

A word on this clone: The antigen it binds to is not known. The record has no base qualities; no much larger clone is one base away.

Sequencing was performed on peripheral blood mononuclear cells (PBMCs), taken before the second cycle of nivolumab. This clonotype was sampled from a human donor with classical Hodgkin lymphoma.

In nucleotides, the sequence is TGTGCTAGTGGTTTGGGGTCAGGGGGGAAAGAGACCCAGTACTTC. This gives the protein CASGLGSGGKETQYF. The rearrangement joined TRBV12-5 to TRBJ2-5; TRBD1 might be the D gene, on 7 matching bases. Spanning cysteine to phenylalanine, the CDR3 consists of 15 amino acids. The DNA shown is the 45-base CDR3, in frame from base 1. V is pared back by 1 base and J by 3 bases, with 12 bases lying between the germline termini. Sequences LGHNT (CDR1) and FRNRAP (CDR2) are obtained from the germline V gene.